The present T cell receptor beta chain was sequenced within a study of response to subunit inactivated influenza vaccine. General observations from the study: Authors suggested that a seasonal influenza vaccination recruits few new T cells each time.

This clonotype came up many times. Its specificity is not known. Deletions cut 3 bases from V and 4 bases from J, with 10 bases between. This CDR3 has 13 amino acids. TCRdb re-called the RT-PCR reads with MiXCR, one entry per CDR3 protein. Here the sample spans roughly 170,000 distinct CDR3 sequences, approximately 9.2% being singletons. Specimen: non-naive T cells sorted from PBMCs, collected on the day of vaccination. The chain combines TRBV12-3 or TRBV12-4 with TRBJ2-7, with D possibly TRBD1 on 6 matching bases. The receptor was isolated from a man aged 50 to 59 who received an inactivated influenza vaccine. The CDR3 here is CASSLGRGYEQYF. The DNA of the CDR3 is TGTGCCAGCAGTTTGGGCAGGGGTTACGAGCAGTACTTC.